The T cell receptor beta chain under discussion was sequenced for a study of cytomegalovirus exposure and HLA in healthy donors. Points from the study as a whole: The listing of 150 to 200 TCR beta chains classed them as cytomegalovirus-associated.

Profiling relied on immunoSEQ multiplex PCR, and the TCRdb table lists in-frame clones only, not all of them. The sample carries around 140,000 clones, around nine tenths recorded once. The CDR3 covers 14 residues. Germline CDR1 is SNHLY and CDR2 is FYNNEI. V shed 0 bases and J shed 0 bases, with 5 bases lying between them. Note on this clone: Its cognate antigen is unknown.

The sequencing sample was made of PBMCs. The clonotype was recovered from a man aged 18 to 29 in good health and CMV-seropositive. This chain joins TRBV2 and TRBJ1-2; D is ambiguous. CDR3 DNA sequence: TGTGCCAGCAGTGAAGCGCAGGCTAACTATGGCTACACCTTC. This encodes CASSEAQANYGYTF.